The 26 T cell receptor beta chains below come from one sample, sequenced in a study of blood T cell repertoires in COVID-19 (dated by TCRdb to 2020 to 2022). The library was obtained by the immunoSEQ multiplex PCR assay. The table was pulled from immuneACCESS by TCRdb, which kept in-frame rearrangements only. Such tables lose some clones; where checked, under half of the loss comes from unresolved V genes, and the rest has no known cause. The sample contains some 260,000 clones, 85% to 90% of them found a single time. Clones ranked in the top ten supply roughly 9% of the sample. What was sequenced was PBMCs or T cells enriched from blood (not recorded which). These receptors were collected from a man aged 40-49 years who had recovered from COVID-19.

The chain has TRBV5-1 and TRBJ2-6; weak D call: TRBD1 (6 bases). CDR1 SGHRS and CDR2 YFSETQ come from the germline V gene. V lost 4 bases, J lost 2 bases, and 13 bases lay in between. The CDR3 covers 16 residues. CDR3 coding DNA: TGCGCCAGCAGCAACAGGGACACAGCTGGGGCCAACGTCCTGACTTTC. The encoded protein is CASSNRDTAGANVLTF.

The chain couples TRBV2 to TRBJ1-5; possibly TRBD1 for D (6 bases). The V end was cut by 6 bases, the J end by 0 bases, with 9 bases between. The CDR3 runs 14 residues. The V gene's germline CDR1 is SNHLY and CDR2 FYNNEI. The CDR3 region has the DNA TGTGCCAGCAGCGGACAGATTAGCAATCAGCCCCAGCATTTT. It is translated as CASSGQISNQPQHF.

The rearrangement links TRBV6-5 to TRBJ1-6; D is undetermined. V was clipped by 2 bases and J by 0 bases, with 5 bases between them. The germline gives CDR1 MNHEY, CDR2 SVGAGI. The CDR3 is made up of 15 amino acids. This CDR3 is CASSYTSSYNSPLHF. CDR3 coding DNA: TGTGCCAGCAGTTACACTAGCTCCTATAATTCACCCCTCCACTTT.

This clone has only one observation. The chain links TRBV19 to TRBJ2-3, with D maybe TRBD2 (6 bases). The CDR3 length is 14 residues. V dropped 6 bases and J dropped 10 bases, with 20 bases sitting between them. Germline lookup yields CDR1 LNHDA and CDR2 SQIVND (reference sequence). CDR3 nucleotides: TGTGCCAGTAGCTTATCTAGCGCACCCAGAGCGCAGTATTTT. This codes for CASSLSSAPRAQYF.

This rearrangement joins TRBV27 to TRBJ1-2; 11 bases align to TRBD1. The CDR3 length is 15 residues. CDR1 and CDR2 from the germline V gene are MNHEY and SMNVEV (reference sequence). With 2 bases clipped from V and 4 bases from J, the junction kept 3 bases outside the gene matches. DNA for the CDR3: TGTGCCAGCAGTTTACTCGGACAGGGGGCCTATGGCTACACCTTC. Its protein is CASSLLGQGAYGYTF.

The chain recombines TRBV11-3 with TRBJ1-2, with 8 bases lining up with TRBD1. V lost 4 bases to trimming and J lost 2 bases; unmatched junction nucleotides: 6. The CDR3 spans 15 residues. The germline CDR1 and CDR2 sequences are SGHNT and YENEEA. The CDR3 here is CASSYGQGKNYGYTF. For the CDR3, the DNA is TGTGCCAGCAGCTATGGACAGGGAAAAAACTATGGCTACACCTTC.

This chain uses TRBV4-3 with TRBJ2-3; possible D gene TRBD2, 5 bases. Per germline, CDR1 LGHNA and CDR2 YSLEER. The V gene lost 0 bases and the J gene lost 1 base, with 14 bases spanning the gap. The CDR3 is made up of 17 amino acids. CDR3 in amino acids: CASSQDIIGGRTDTQYF. The CDR3 nucleotides read TGCGCCAGCAGCCAAGATATTATCGGAGGTCGCACAGATACGCAGTATTTT.

This chain joins TRBV11-3 and TRBJ2-3; D remains unclear. Deletions cut 4 bases from V and 6 bases from J, with 11 bases between. This CDR3 region has 13 residues. CDR1 is SGHNT and CDR2 is YENEEA in the germline V gene. CDR3 in amino acids: CASSSLLSDTQYF. The CDR3 DNA reads TGTGCCAGCAGCTCCCTTCTCTCGGATACGCAGTATTTT. The variable domain in full, with the rest retrieved from reference TRBV11-3 and TRBJ2-3, is EAGVVQSPRYKIIEKKQPVAFWCNPISGHNTLYWYLQNLGQGPELLIRYENEEAVDDSQLPKDRFSAERLKGVDSTLKIQPAELGDSAVYLCASSSLLSDTQYFGPGTRLTVL.

This clone was detected once. The rearrangement uses TRBV19 and TRBJ2-3; a possible D gene is TRBD2 (7 bases). The CDR3 is 16 residues long. Germline CDR1 and CDR2: LNHDA and SQIVND (reference sequence). Trimming left V 1 base short and J 6 bases short, with 17 bases between. CDR3 amino acids: CASSIVPGGGEDTQYF. The CDR3 coding sequence is TGTGCCAGTAGTATAGTCCCGGGGGGCGGGGAGGATACGCAGTATTTT.

The V and J genes are TRBV20-1 and TRBJ2-7; tentative D call: TRBD2 (6 bases). Trimming left V 3 bases short and J 4 bases short, with 16 bases between. The CDR3 length is 14 residues. The germline gives CDR1 DFQATT, CDR2 SNEGSKA (reference sequence). DNA for the CDR3: TGCAGTGCTAGTGTTTCCCGCGGGAAATACGAGCAGTACTTC. It translates to CSASVSRGKYEQYF.

The V call is TRBV6-5, the J call TRBJ2-3, with 7 bases matching TRBD1. CDR3 length equals 14 residues. Looked up from germline, CDR1 is MNHEY and CDR2 is SVGAGI. V trimming: 4 bases; J trimming: 0 bases; junction bases outside the gene matches: 1. CDR3 in amino acids: CASSWDSSTDTQYF. DNA for the CDR3: TGTGCCAGCAGTTGGGACAGTAGCACAGATACGCAGTATTTT.

The chain joins TRBV18 to TRBJ2-7, with TRBD2 as a possible D gene (6 bases). The CDR3 contains 15 residues. V dropped 0 bases and J dropped 5 bases, with 14 bases sitting between them. Germline V gene lookup returns CDR1 KGHSH and CDR2 LQKENI. CDR3 sequence: CASSPPEGLVHEQYF. In nucleotides, the CDR3 is TGTGCCAGCTCACCACCGGAGGGGCTCGTCCACGAGCAGTACTTC. The complete variable domain, with remaining parts taken from reference TRBV18 and TRBJ2-7, reads NAGVMQNPRHLVRRRGQEARLRCSPMKGHSHVYWYRQLPEEGLKFMVYLQKENIIDESGMPKERFSAEFPKEGPSILRIQQVVRGDSAAYFCASSPPEGLVHEQYFGPGTRLTVT.

This clone showed up just once. This CDR3 is CASSLLQSDRDINGYTF. The DNA of the CDR3 is TGCGCCAGCAGCTTGTTGCAGTCGGACAGGGATATCAATGGCTACACCTTC. The rearrangement links TRBV5-1 to TRBJ1-2; 8 bases are a match to TRBD1. The CDR3 runs 17 residues. J was trimmed by 6 bases and V by 1 base; bases with no gene match: 14. The germline CDR1 and CDR2 sequences are SGHRS and YFSETQ.

J is TRBJ2-5 and V is TRBV6-5, with TRBD1 identical over 7 bases. J lost 7 bases, V lost 0 bases, and 11 bases had no gene match. This CDR3 has 16 residues. Germline lookup yields CDR1 MNHEY and CDR2 SVGAGI. CDR3 coding DNA: TGTGCCAGCAGTTACTCGGGAACAGGGGCCAAGGGGACCCAGTACTTC. Encoded protein: CASSYSGTGAKGTQYF.

This rearrangement joins TRBV5-1 to TRBJ1-2; 9 bases line up with TRBD1. Germline V gene data show CDR1 as SGHRS and CDR2 as YFSETQ. With V trimmed by 1 base and J by 7 bases, 5 bases remained unmatched. The CDR3 extends over 14 amino acids. Here the CDR3 reads CASSLWDRDFGYTF. The CDR3 DNA reads TGCGCCAGCAGCTTGTGGGACAGGGATTTTGGCTACACCTTC.

The gene calls are TRBV24-1 and TRBJ2-7; D call uncertain. Between the trimmed V and J ends, which lost 1 base and 3 bases, there was a span of 6 bases. The CDR3 has 13 residues. In germline, CDR1 is KGHDR, CDR2 SFDVKD. CDR3 coding DNA: TGTGCCACCAGTGATTTAGAGTTCTACGAGCAGTACTTC. It codes for CATSDLEFYEQYF.

The chain links TRBV3-1 (or the pseudogene TRBV3-2) to TRBJ1-2; D unclear. Trimming cost V 1 base and J 2 bases, with 11 bases left between them. CDR1 is LGHDT, CDR2 YNNKEL, per germline (reference sequence). CDR3 length equals 15 residues. The CDR3 DNA sequence: TGTGCCAGCAGCCAAGGTAGGACGGGGAACTATGGCTACACCTTC. Translating it yields CASSQGRTGNYGYTF.

The chain is built from TRBV11-3 and TRBJ1-4, with TRBD1 matching over 8 bases. This CDR3 region has 16 residues. The V gene end was trimmed by 5 bases and the J gene end by 0 bases; junction bases not matched to a gene: 5. Germline V gene data show CDR1 as SGHNT and CDR2 as YENEEA. CDR3 coding DNA: TGTGCCAGCAGCAGCCGACAGGGGACAACTAATGAAAAACTGTTTTTT. It specifies CASSSRQGTTNEKLFF.

This clone came up once. The J gene is TRBJ2-3, the V gene TRBV24-1; 10 bases agree with TRBD2. Germline V gene lookup returns CDR1 KGHDR and CDR2 SFDVKD. The CDR3 consists of 16 residues. After removal of 5 bases from V and 1 base from J, the junction contained 5 bases not matched to a gene. CDR3: CATSVILAGCTDTQYF. The CDR3 nucleotides are TGTGCCACCAGTGTCATACTAGCGGGGTGCACAGATACGCAGTATTTT.

This rearrangement joins TRBV3-1 (or the pseudogene TRBV3-2) to TRBJ1-1; the D is unclear. Germline V lookup: CDR1 LGHDT, CDR2 YNNKEL (reference sequence). The CDR3 consists of 14 residues. Between the trimmed V and J ends, which lost 1 base and 2 bases, there was a span of 8 bases. CDR3 DNA: TGTGCCAGCAGCCAAGTGACAAGTAACACTGAAGCTTTCTTT. Translation: CASSQVTSNTEAFF.

The rearrangement links TRBV6-5 to TRBJ2-7; D remains unclear. The CDR3 consists of 13 residues. The V and J ends lost 10 bases and 3 bases respectively, with 16 bases between them. Germline CDR1 MNHEY, CDR2 SVGAGI. The CDR3 loop is CATQTGIGYEQYF. Written as DNA, the CDR3 is TGTGCCACCCAGACGGGTATCGGCTACGAGCAGTACTTC.

The chain couples TRBV7-8 to TRBJ2-7; TRBD2 matches 9 bases. Unmatched junction bases numbered 9, after V lost 5 bases and J lost 1 base. Germline CDR1 SGHVS, CDR2 FQNEAQ. The CDR3 loop spans 16 amino acids. Here the CDR3 reads CASSPTGLASSYEQYF. DNA for the CDR3: TGTGCCAGCAGCCCGACCGGACTAGCGTCATCCTACGAGCAGTACTTC.

The J gene is TRBJ1-1, the V gene TRBV19, with a possible D match to TRBD1 (5 bases). This CDR3 is built from 13 residues. Germline loops: CDR1 LNHDA, CDR2 SQIVND (reference sequence). V lost 3 bases and J 5 bases, leaving 10 bases between the germline ends. CDR3: CASSIWGRTEAFF. The CDR3 region has the DNA TGTGCCAGTAGTATCTGGGGCCGGACTGAAGCTTTCTTT.

This chain links TRBV5-4 with TRBJ1-6, with a tentative D call TRBD1 (5 bases). V lost 5 bases, J lost 2 bases, and 17 bases lay in between. CDR1 and CDR2 (germline): SGHNT, YYREEE (reference sequence). The CDR3 runs to 17 residues. CDR3 amino acids: CASRSGGLSTYNSPLHF. DNA for the CDR3: TGTGCCAGCAGGTCCGGGGGTTTGAGCACCTATAATTCACCCCTCCACTTT.

The rearrangement joins TRBV19 to TRBJ2-1; 12 bases match TRBD2. Germline CDR1 and CDR2: LNHDA and SQIVND (reference sequence). This CDR3 is built from 16 residues. The V gene end was trimmed by 5 bases and the J gene end by 8 bases; junction bases not matched to a gene: 10. The CDR3 sequence: CASSLGLAGFFYEQFF. The CDR3 nucleotides are TGTGCCAGTAGTCTCGGACTAGCGGGATTTTTTTATGAGCAGTTCTTC.

The rearrangement joins TRBV11-3 to TRBJ2-7, with no clear D. V lost 2 bases, J lost 0 bases, and 8 bases lay in between. CDR3 length equals 14 residues. The germline CDR1 and CDR2 sequences are SGHNT and YENEEA. CDR3: CASSLYQVSYEQYF. The CDR3 coding sequence is TGTGCCAGCAGCTTATATCAGGTCTCCTACGAGCAGTACTTC.